The clone carrying this T cell receptor beta chain came up a few times. The source of the sample is a study of response to subunit inactivated influenza vaccine. The V gene's germline CDR1 is MGHRA and CDR2 YSYEKL. The CDR3 has 14 residues. Trimming took off 3 bases at V and 1 base at J, with 9 bases between the two ends. TCRdb passed the RT-PCR reads through MiXCR, listing each CDR3 protein once. This table holds some 480,000 distinct CDR3 sequences, approximately 10% found once. The receptor's source is a man aged 45-60 years who received an inactivated influenza vaccine. This specimen was PBMCs from blood, taken about 6 weeks after vaccination. This chain joins TRBV4-1 and TRBJ1-1; unclear D gene. The CDR3 protein is CASSHPSGNTEAFF. CDR3 DNA sequence: TGCGCCAGCAGCCACCCCTCCGGGAACACTGAAGCTTTCTTT.